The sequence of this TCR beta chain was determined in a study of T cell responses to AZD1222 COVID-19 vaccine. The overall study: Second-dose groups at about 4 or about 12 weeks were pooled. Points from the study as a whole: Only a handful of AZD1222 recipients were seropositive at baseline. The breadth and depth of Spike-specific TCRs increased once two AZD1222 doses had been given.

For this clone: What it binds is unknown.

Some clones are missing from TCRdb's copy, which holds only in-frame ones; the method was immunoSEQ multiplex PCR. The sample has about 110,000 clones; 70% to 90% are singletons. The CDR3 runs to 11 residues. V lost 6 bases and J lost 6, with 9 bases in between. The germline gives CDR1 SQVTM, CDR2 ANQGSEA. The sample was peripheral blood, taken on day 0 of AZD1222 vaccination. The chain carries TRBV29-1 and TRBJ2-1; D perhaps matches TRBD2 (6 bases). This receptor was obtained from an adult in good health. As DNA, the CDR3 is TGCAGCGTGGGGGGAGGCAATGAGCAGTTCTTC. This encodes CSVGGGNEQFF.